This T cell receptor beta chain comes out of a study of blood T cell repertoires in COVID-19. Authors' analysis steps: Amplification from reference gene primers served as the basis for estimated nucleated cell counts. Measured with immunoSEQ multiplex PCR; TCRdb has only the in-frame clones, and not every one. The V and J calls and the clone size are those of that table, but D and trimming were determined from the DNA. The sample carries nearly 200,000 clones, roughly nine tenths recorded once. CDR3 length equals 14 residues. Germline CDR1 and CDR2: SGHNT and YYREEE (reference sequence). V shed 4 bases and J shed 1 base, with 11 bases lying between them.

This chain links TRBV5-4 with TRBJ1-2, with a weak D call TRBD1 (6 bases). The sequence was collected from a woman aged 70 to 79 with acute or convalescent COVID-19. Specimen: peripheral blood. In DNA, the CDR3 is TGTGCCAGCAGCCACAGGGACCTTAACTATGGCTACACCTTC. Translating gives CASSHRDLNYGYTF.